Each of the 18 T cell receptor beta chains below was sequenced from the same sample in a study of low-dose radiotherapy and immunotherapy resistance in tumors. Gene-specific TRAV and TRBV primers were used for first-strand cDNA, covering alpha and beta chains. Both a constant-region primer and a V-primer adapter served to amplify TCRs across roughly 20 PCR cycles. Using its own MiXCR run on the reads, TCRdb lists one record per CDR3 protein. This sample has 10,000 to 15,000 distinct CDR3 sequences, with around four fifths found just once. The receptors shown here come from a human donor with advanced metastatic prostate, ovarian, gallbladder or colorectal cancer (not recorded which). This table probably holds off-target reads from a library built for another chain.

This clonotype was counted between two and nine times. V is TRBV18 and J is TRBJ1-5; D is unresolved. This CDR3 is built from 13 residues. Trimming removed 2 bases at V and 4 bases at J, with 6 bases between. CDR1 is KGHSH, CDR2 LQKENI, per germline. The CDR3 spells CASSPAQNQPQHF. The CDR3 DNA is TGTGCCAGCTCACCAGCCCAGAATCAGCCCCAGCATTTT.

This chain joins TRBV7-2 and TRBJ2-2, with D maybe TRBD2 (5 bases). In germline, CDR1 is SGHTA, CDR2 FQGNSA. Trimming took 3 bases from V and 6 from J, leaving 8 bases between them. CDR3 size: 13 residues. The CDR3 DNA reads as TGTGCCAGCAGCTTGCCCGGGGCCGGGGAGCTGTTTTTT. The encoded protein is CASSLPGAGELFF.

The chain carries TRBV7-6 and TRBJ1-2; D uncertain. The CDR3 has 12 amino acids. CDR1 and CDR2 (germline): SGHVS, FNYEAQ. The V gene lost 2 bases and the J gene lost 2 bases, with 3 bases spanning the gap. The CDR3: CASSLTNYGYTF. CDR3 nucleotide sequence: TGTGCCAGCAGCTTAACGAACTATGGCTACACCTTC.

This rearrangement joins TRBV27 to TRBJ1-2; TRBD1 matches 9 bases. V trimming: 4 bases; J trimming: 8 bases; junction bases outside the gene matches: 14. Germline V gene lookup returns CDR1 MNHEY and CDR2 SMNVEV (reference sequence). This CDR3 is built from 16 residues. The CDR3 nucleotides read TGTGCCAGCAGTTCCGGCGGGACAGGGTACCTGTACGGCTACACCTTC. This gives the protein CASSSGGTGYLYGYTF.

The gene calls are TRBV28 and TRBJ2-7; D is possibly TRBD1 or TRBD2 (5 bases each). V lost 5 bases and J 0 bases, leaving 11 bases between the germline ends. The germline gives CDR1 MDHEN, CDR2 SYDVKM. CDR3 length: 14 residues. CDR3 protein: CASSGGRTSYEQYF. In DNA, the CDR3 is TGTGCCAGCAGTGGGGGACGGACCTCCTACGAGCAGTACTTC.

This sequence joins TRBV7-2 and TRBJ2-1, with D unresolved. In germline, CDR1 is SGHTA, CDR2 FQGNSA. The CDR3 sequence is 12 residues long. Trimming took off 6 bases at V and 9 bases at J, with 12 bases between the two ends. The CDR3 region is CASRPGAPEQFF. The DNA of the CDR3 is TGTGCCAGCAGGCCAGGAGCCCCTGAGCAGTTCTTC.

V and J are TRBV7-2 and TRBJ2-1; 9 bases line up with TRBD2. V trimming: 6 bases; J trimming: 8 bases; junction bases outside the gene matches: 11. Germline assignment: CDR1 SGHTA and CDR2 FQGNSA. The CDR3 loop spans 15 amino acids. DNA of the CDR3: TGTGCCAGCAGAAGTCGCGGGAGGGCCATAGATGAGCAGTTCTTC. Residues: CASRSRGRAIDEQFF.

This clonotype was found a few times. The V and J genes are TRBV29-1 and TRBJ2-7; 7 positions agree with TRBD1. V lost 7 bases, J lost 3 bases, and 6 bases stayed unmatched. The length of the CDR3 is 12 residues. Germline lookup yields CDR1 SQVTM and CDR2 ANQGSEA. This chain's CDR3 is CSGLGTDYEQYF. The CDR3 DNA follows: TGCAGCGGCCTTGGGACAGACTACGAGCAGTACTTC.

The chain uses TRBV20-1 and TRBJ2-3; D is undetermined. This CDR3 spans 11 amino acids. The germline V and J ends were trimmed by 0 bases and 14 bases, with 12 bases remaining between them. In germline, CDR1 is DFQATT, CDR2 SNEGSKA (reference sequence). As DNA, the CDR3 is TGCAGTGCTAGAGATATTCAAGGATCGTATTTT. Protein: CSARDIQGSYF.

The chain couples TRBV28 to TRBJ2-2; D is undetermined. Between the trimmed V and J ends, which lost 3 bases and 7 bases, there was a span of 3 bases. This CDR3 is 11 amino acids long. Per germline, CDR1 MDHEN and CDR2 SYDVKM. The CDR3 protein is CASSFYGELFF. CDR3 in DNA: TGTGCCAGCAGTTTTTACGGGGAGCTGTTTTTT. The variable domain in full, completed from reference TRBV28 and TRBJ2-2, reads DVKVTQSSRYLVKRTGEKVFLECVQDMDHENMFWYRQDPGLGLRLIYFSYDVKMKEKGDIPEGYSVSREKKERFSLILESASTNQTSMYLCASSFYGELFFGEGSRLTVL.

In DNA, the CDR3 is TGTGCCAGCAGCGTAGAACTCGCCACCGGGGAGCTGTTTTTT. It yields the protein CASSVELATGELFF. This chain uses TRBV9 with TRBJ2-2; the D is unclear. Between the trimmed V and J ends, which lost 0 bases and 4 bases, there was a span of 7 bases. CDR3 length equals 14 residues. CDR1 and CDR2 (germline): SGDLS, YYNGEE.

The rearrangement joins TRBV19 to TRBJ1-2; 9 bases are a match to TRBD1. Germline V gene data show CDR1 as LNHDA and CDR2 as SQIVND (reference sequence). Trimming cost V 8 bases and J 1 base; bases outside gene matches: 8. The CDR3 is made up of 15 amino acids. This CDR3 is CASSPGTGNNYGYTF. The CDR3, as DNA: TGTGCCAGTTCTCCCGGGACAGGGAATAACTATGGCTACACCTTC.

V and J are TRBV2 and TRBJ2-1; D might be TRBD2 (5 bases). V dropped 3 bases and J dropped 5 bases, with 17 bases sitting between them. The CDR3 loop spans 16 amino acids. The germline CDR1 and CDR2 sequences are SNHLY and FYNNEI. The CDR3 DNA follows: TGTGCCAGCAGTGATCCGGACCCCCCGAGGGACAATGAGCAGTTCTTC. It codes for CASSDPDPPRDNEQFF.

The chain uses TRBV11-3 and TRBJ1-4; 8 bases align to TRBD1. V was clipped by 1 base and J by 3 bases; unmatched bases: 7. The CDR3 runs 17 residues. Germline CDR1 and CDR2: SGHNT and YENEEA. CDR3 DNA sequence: TGTGCCAGCAGCTTAGGTCTCCCGGGACAGGCTAATGAAAAACTGTTTTTT. Its protein is CASSLGLPGQANEKLFF.

This clonotype is a singleton in its sample. The gene calls are TRBV7-2 and TRBJ2-1; 7 positions agree with TRBD1. The CDR3 extends over 15 amino acids. J was trimmed by 0 bases and V by 5 bases; bases with no gene match: 4. Germline assignment: CDR1 SGHTA and CDR2 FQGNSA. Here the CDR3 DNA reads TGTGCCAGCAGCCCGGACAGGAGCTCCTACAATGAGCAGTTCTTC. Translated: CASSPDRSSYNEQFF.

The chain combines TRBV28 with TRBJ2-1; D tentatively reads TRBD1 or TRBD2 (5 bases each). Trimming removed 1 base at V and 9 bases at J, with 16 bases between. Germline V gene data show CDR1 as MDHEN and CDR2 as SYDVKM. There are 15 residues in the CDR3. In DNA, the CDR3 is TGTGCCAGCAGTTTATCGGGCTGGGGGACGGGTGAGCAGTTCTTC. This sequence encodes CASSLSGWGTGEQFF. The full variable domain, in which reference TRBV28 and TRBJ2-1 provide the parts outside the CDR3, is DVKVTQSSRYLVKRTGEKVFLECVQDMDHENMFWYRQDPGLGLRLIYFSYDVKMKEKGDIPEGYSVSREKKERFSLILESASTNQTSMYLCASSLSGWGTGEQFFGPGTRLTVL.

The sample holds a few counts of this clonotype. The chain recombines TRBV28 with TRBJ2-7; D is ambiguous. The CDR3 is made up of 12 amino acids. The germline V gene encodes CDR1 MDHEN and CDR2 SYDVKM. Trimming took 6 bases from V and 9 from J, leaving 15 bases between them. This CDR3 is CASSSDGLWQYF. The CDR3 nucleotides read TGTGCCAGCAGCTCAGACGGCCTGTGGCAGTACTTC. The full variable domain, rest sourced from reference TRBV28 and TRBJ2-7, is DVKVTQSSRYLVKRTGEKVFLECVQDMDHENMFWYRQDPGLGLRLIYFSYDVKMKEKGDIPEGYSVSREKKERFSLILESASTNQTSMYLCASSSDGLWQYFGPGTRLTVT.

V is TRBV9 and J is TRBJ2-3; 7 positions match TRBD2. CDR1 is SGDLS, CDR2 YYNGEE, per germline. The CDR3 consists of 15 residues. Unmatched junction bases numbered 5, after V lost 1 base and J lost 3 bases. The CDR3 bases are TGTGCCAGCAGCGTAAGAGCGGGGATAACAGATACGCAGTATTTT. As protein: CASSVRAGITDTQYF.